This T cell receptor (beta chain) is from a study of cytomegalovirus exposure and HLA in healthy donors. Whole-study findings and limits: The investigators catalogued some 160 TCR beta chains as cytomegalovirus-associated. Many donors carried some public TCRs, although rarity characterized most TCR sequences. According to a subsequent analysis, TCR clusters from the first cohort were inclined to appear together in the 130 or so validation repertoires.

Libraries were prepared by immunoSEQ multiplex PCR; TCRdb keeps only in-frame clonotypes and omits some of them. The sample has 150,000 to 200,000 clones; roughly 86% are singletons. The donors were members of the validation cohort comprising approximately 120 subjects, separate from the roughly 640-subject first cohort. The CDR3 length is 18 residues. Germline V CDR1 and CDR2: SGHKS, YYEKEE (reference sequence). After removal of 1 base from V and 5 bases from J, the junction contained 12 bases not matched to a gene. Of note for this clone: What it binds is unknown.

Sequencing was carried out using PBMCs. This receptor was identified in a man younger than 35 in good health and CMV-seropositive. This chain connects TRBV5-5 to TRBJ2-2, with 9 positions matching TRBD2. CDR3 DNA: TGTGCCAGCAGCTTGAGGTGGGGCGGGGGGGCCGAAACCGGGGAGCTGTTTTTT. The encoded protein is CASSLRWGGGAETGELFF.